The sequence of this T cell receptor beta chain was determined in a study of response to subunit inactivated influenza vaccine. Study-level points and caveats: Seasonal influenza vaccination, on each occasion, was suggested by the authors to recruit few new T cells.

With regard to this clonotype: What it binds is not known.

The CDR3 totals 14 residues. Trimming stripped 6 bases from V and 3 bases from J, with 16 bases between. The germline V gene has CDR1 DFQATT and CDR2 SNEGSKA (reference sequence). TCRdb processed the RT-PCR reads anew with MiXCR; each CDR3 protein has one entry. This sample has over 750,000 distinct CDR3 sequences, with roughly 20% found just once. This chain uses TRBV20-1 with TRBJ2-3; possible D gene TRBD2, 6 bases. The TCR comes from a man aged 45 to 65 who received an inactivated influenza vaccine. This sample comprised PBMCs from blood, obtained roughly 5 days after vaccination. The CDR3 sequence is CSAKLGGGTDTQYF. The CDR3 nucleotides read TGCAGTGCCAAACTTGGGGGAGGAACAGATACGCAGTATTTT.